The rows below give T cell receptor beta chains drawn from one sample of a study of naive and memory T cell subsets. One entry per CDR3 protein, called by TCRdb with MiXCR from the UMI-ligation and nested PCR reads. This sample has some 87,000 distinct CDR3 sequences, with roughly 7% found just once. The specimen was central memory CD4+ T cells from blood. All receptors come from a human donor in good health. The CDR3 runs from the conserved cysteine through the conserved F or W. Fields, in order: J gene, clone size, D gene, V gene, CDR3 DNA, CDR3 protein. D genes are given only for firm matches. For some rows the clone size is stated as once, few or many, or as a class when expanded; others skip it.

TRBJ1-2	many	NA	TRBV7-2	TGTGCCAGCAGCTTAGACCAGGGTAGCACGTATGGCTACACCTTC	CASSLDQGSTYGYTF
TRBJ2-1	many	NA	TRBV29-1	TGCAGCGTTGTTACAGGCCCAAATGAGCAGTTCTTC	CSVVTGPNEQFF
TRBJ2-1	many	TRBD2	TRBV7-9	TGTGCCAGCAGTCCACGGACTAGCGGGGCTGTCTACAATGAGCAGTTCTTC	CASSPRTSGAVYNEQFF
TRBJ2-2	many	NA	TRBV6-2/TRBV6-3	TGTGCCAGCAGCCTAACTAGTTCGGGGGAGCTGTTTTTT	CASSLTSSGELFF
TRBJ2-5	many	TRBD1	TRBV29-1	TGCAGCGTTGTAGGGACAGGGGCAGAGACCCAGTACTTC	CSVVGTGAETQYF
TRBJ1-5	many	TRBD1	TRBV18	TGTGCCAGCTCAACGACAGGGGGCGATCATAGCAATCAGCCCCAGCATTTT	CASSTTGGDHSNQPQHF
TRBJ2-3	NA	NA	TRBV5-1	TGCGCCAGCAGCACCAACTACTATACGCAGTATTTT	CASSTNYYTQYF
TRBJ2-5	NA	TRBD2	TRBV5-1	TGCGCCAGCAGGCCCGGACTAGCCGGGGAGACCCAGTACTTC	CASRPGLAGETQYF
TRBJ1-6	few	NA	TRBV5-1	TGCGCCAGCAGCTTGGAGGCGGCCGACGTTTCACCCCTCCACTTT	CASSLEAADVSPLHF
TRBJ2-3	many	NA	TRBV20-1	TGCAGTGCTAGAGATCGCCCTAGCCACACAGATACGCAGTATTTT	CSARDRPSHTDTQYF
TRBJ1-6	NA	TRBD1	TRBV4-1	TGCGCCAGCAGCCCCTCACCCCTTAGGACAGGGGCGTTCGACCTCTCCTTT	CASSPSPLRTGAFDLSF
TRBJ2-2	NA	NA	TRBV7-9	TGTGCCAGCTGCCCGGGGTCGAGCACCGGGGAGCTGTTTTTT	CASCPGSSTGELFF
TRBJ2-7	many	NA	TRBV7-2	TGTGCCAGCAGTTTCGTACAGGGAAGGAAAAACTACGAGCAGTACTTC	CASSFVQGRKNYEQYF
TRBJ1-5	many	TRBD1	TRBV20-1	TGCAGTGGAAAGACAGGGCCAAGCAATCAGCCCCAGCATTTT	CSGKTGPSNQPQHF
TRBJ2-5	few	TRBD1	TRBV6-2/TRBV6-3	TGTGCCAGCAGTGGTTCCGGGACAGGTCAAGAGACCCAGTACTTC	CASSGSGTGQETQYF
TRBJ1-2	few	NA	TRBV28	TGTGCCAGCAGTTTCGGTAGGGGACGCTATGGCTACACCTTC	CASSFGRGRYGYTF
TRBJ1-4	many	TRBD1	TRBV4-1	TGCGCCAGCAGCGAGTCGGGACAGGGTTATGAAAAACTGTTTTTT	CASSESGQGYEKLFF
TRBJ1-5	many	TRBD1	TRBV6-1	TGTGCCAGCAAAACATATGGGACAGAAAATCAGCCCCAGCATTTT	CASKTYGTENQPQHF
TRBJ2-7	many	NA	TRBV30	TGTGCCTGGAGTGTACTGGTCTACGAGCAGTACTTC	CAWSVLVYEQYF
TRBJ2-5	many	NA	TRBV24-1	TGTGCCACCAGTGACCCGGGACGGAAAGAGACCCAGTACTTC	CATSDPGRKETQYF
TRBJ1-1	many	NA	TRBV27	TGTGCCAGCAGTTTAGCCCAGGGAGGGCGAGCTTTCTTT	CASSLAQGGRAFF
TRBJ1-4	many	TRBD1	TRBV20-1	TGCAGTGCCATCGTGGGACAGGGTAGATCGAGACTGTTTTTT	CSAIVGQGRSRLFF
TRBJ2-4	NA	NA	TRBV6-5	TGTGCCAGCAGTTACTCGAGGGTAAACATTCAGTACTTC	CASSYSRVNIQYF
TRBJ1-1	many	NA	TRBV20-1	TGCAGTGCTAGAGATTGGCAGGTATCCACTTCGAACACTGAAGCTTTCTTT	CSARDWQVSTSNTEAFF
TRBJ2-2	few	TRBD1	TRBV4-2	TGTGCCAGCAGCCACGGACAGGGGCAGGGCGGGGAGCTGTTTTTT	CASSHGQGQGGELFF
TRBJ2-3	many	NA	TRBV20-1	TGCAGTGCCCCCTTAGGGGAGGATACGCAGTATTTT	CSAPLGEDTQYF
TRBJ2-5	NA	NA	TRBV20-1	TGCAGTGCTAGAGAATTTCTCGTCCGGACGGCGCACGGAGAGACCCAGTACTTC	CSAREFLVRTAHGETQYF
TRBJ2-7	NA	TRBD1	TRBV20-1	TGCAGTGCTAGAGATACCACAGGGGCGTACGAGCAGTACTTC	CSARDTTGAYEQYF
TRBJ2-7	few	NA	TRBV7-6	TGTGCCAGCAGCCAAAGTCTCGTCGGAGAGCAGTACTTC	CASSQSLVGEQYF
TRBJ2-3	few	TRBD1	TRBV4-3	TGCGCCAGCAGCCAGGACAGGGCTAGCACAGATACGCAGTATTTT	CASSQDRASTDTQYF
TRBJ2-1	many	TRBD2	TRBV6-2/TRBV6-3	TGTGCCAGCAGTTCTTCTGGACTAGCGGATAATGAGCAGTTCTTC	CASSSSGLADNEQFF
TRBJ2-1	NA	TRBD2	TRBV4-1	TGCGCCAGCAGCCAAGATGGGGGGGGGGTCTTCGGAGAGCAGTTCTTC	CASSQDGGGVFGEQFF
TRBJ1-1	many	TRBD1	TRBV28	TGTGCCAGCAGGCCGGGGACAGGGGGCCGCACTGAAGCTTTCTTT	CASRPGTGGRTEAFF
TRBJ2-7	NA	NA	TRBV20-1	TGCAGTGCTAGAGCTCTAATGGCCTACGAGCAGTACTTC	CSARALMAYEQYF
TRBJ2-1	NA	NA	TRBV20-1	TGCAGTGCTAGAGATATCCCCCTGACCAGTTCGAGGTCCAATGAGCAGTTCTTC	CSARDIPLTSSRSNEQFF
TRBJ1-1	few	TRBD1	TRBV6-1	TGTGCCAGCAGTTTGACAGGGGAAGCTTTCTTT	CASSLTGEAFF
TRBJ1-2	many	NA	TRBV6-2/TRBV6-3	TGTGCCAGCAGTTCCAAACAGGGCGCCTATGGCTACACCTTC	CASSSKQGAYGYTF
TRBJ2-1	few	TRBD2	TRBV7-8	TGTGCCAGCAGCTTAGTACTAGCGGGAACCAATGAGCAGTTCTTC	CASSLVLAGTNEQFF